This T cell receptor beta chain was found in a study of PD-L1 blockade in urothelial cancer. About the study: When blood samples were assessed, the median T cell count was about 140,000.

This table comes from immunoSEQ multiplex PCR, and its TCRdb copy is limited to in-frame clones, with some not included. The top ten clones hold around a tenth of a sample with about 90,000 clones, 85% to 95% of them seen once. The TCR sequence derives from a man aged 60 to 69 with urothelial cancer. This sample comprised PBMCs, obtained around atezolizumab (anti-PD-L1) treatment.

In DNA, the CDR3 is TGTGCCAGCAGCCTAGCGCCGAATGAGCAGTTCTTC. The encoded protein is CASSLAPNEQFF. V is TRBV28 and J is TRBJ2-1; the D gene is possibly TRBD2 (6 bases). The CDR3 sequence is 12 residues long. The germline CDR1 and CDR2 sequences are MDHEN and SYDVKM. V lost 6 bases, J lost 7 bases, and 10 bases lay in between.